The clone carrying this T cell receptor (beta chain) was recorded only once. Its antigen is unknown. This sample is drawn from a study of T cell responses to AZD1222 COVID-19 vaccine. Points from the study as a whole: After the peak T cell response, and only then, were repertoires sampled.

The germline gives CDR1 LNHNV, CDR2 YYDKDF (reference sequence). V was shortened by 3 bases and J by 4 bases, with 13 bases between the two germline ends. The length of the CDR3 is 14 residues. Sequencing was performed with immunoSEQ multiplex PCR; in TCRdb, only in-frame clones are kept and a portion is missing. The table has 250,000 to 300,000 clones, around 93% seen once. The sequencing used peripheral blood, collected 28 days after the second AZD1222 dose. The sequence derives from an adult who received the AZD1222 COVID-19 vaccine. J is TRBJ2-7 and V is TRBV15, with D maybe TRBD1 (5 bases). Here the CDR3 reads CATSRGRAPYEQYF. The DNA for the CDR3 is TGTGCCACCAGCAGGGGGCGAGCACCTTACGAGCAGTACTTC.